This T cell receptor (beta chain) was found in a study of early T cells in non-severe SARS-CoV-2 infection. Study overall: It was bulk RNA from unsorted whole blood that was sequenced, and the chains were unpaired.

From germline, CDR1 is SSHAT and CDR2 FNYEAQ (reference sequence). There are 16 residues in the CDR3. At least ten counts were recorded for this clonotype. Its matching antigen is unknown. A junction end diverges from the germline sequence, so it may reflect a read error. Unique molecular identifier tags were affixed to discrete cDNA molecules. TCRdb called the 5' RACE reads again in MiXCR, with one record for every CDR3 protein. The sample contains tens of thousands of distinct CDR3 sequences, about a tenth of which appear only once. Regarding the study as a whole: In VDJdb matching, anti-spike CD8 responses were favored while private and CD4 specificities went missing.

The chain is built from TRBV7-7 and TRBJ2-1; D is perhaps TRBD1 (6 bases). The receptor's source is an adult who was a healthcare worker with PCR-confirmed SARS-CoV-2 infection or an uninfected control (not recorded which). The material sequenced was whole blood. CDR3 in amino acids: CASSLGWETGYNEQFF. The CDR3, as DNA: TGTGCTAGCAGCTTAGGATGGGAAACAGGGTACAATGAGCAGTTCTTC.